A single T cell receptor (beta chain) is shown here with its context. Its antigen is not known. This sequence may be a read error, since a much larger clone differs from it by one base. The entry originates in a study of identical twins. The CDR3 runs 16 residues. Germline loops: CDR1 MGHRA, CDR2 YSYEKL. The V gene lost 3 bases and the J gene lost 5 bases, with 16 bases spanning the gap. Study findings and constraints: With monozygotic twins, out-of-frame TCR alpha sharing exceeded what models estimated. Where beta out-of-frame sequences were concerned, excess twin sharing was weaker. Findings depended on cross-sectional statistics rather than tracking the same donors.

Only healthy Caucasians were included as donors. TCRdb reprocessed the 5' RACE reads via MiXCR and lists one record per CDR3 protein. The sample shows around 340,000 distinct CDR3 sequences, roughly 10% of them seen only once. This rearrangement joins TRBV4-1 to TRBJ1-4; D gene unclear. Sequencing was done on a sample of naive T cells sorted from blood. The source is a woman aged 50 to 65 in good health. This chain's CDR3 is CASSQIPGAVNEKLFF. DNA for the CDR3: TGCGCCAGCAGCCAGATACCTGGCGCGGTGAATGAAAAACTGTTTTTT.